This TCR beta chain was identified in a study of OX40 agonist ivuxolimab in advanced cancers. General notes on the study: The costimulatory receptor OX40 (CD134) was targeted by ivuxolimab, a fully human IgG2 agonistic monoclonal antibody. Intravenous ivuxolimab was administered to patients every 2 weeks at six dose levels: 0.01, 0.1, 0.3, 1.5, 3 and 10 mg/kg. Among the approximately 50 dose-escalation patients, about 20 had hepatocellular carcinoma, some 15 melanoma, 9 renal cell carcinoma and 9 head and neck cancer. In the dose-escalation cohort, around four fifths of patients were male, and the mean age was around 60 years, with a range of roughly 23 to 85. Prior anti-PD-1, anti-PD-L1 or anti-CTLA-4 therapy was permitted, and approximately 42% of dose-escalation patients had received checkpoint inhibitors. Partial responses occurred in three dose-escalation patients, of whom one had hepatocellular carcinoma and two had cutaneous melanoma. The point of sequencing TCRbeta in the periphery was to test whether ivuxolimab changed TCR sequence diversity and drove clonal T-cell expansion. The paper reports the monotherapy dose-escalation portion (N ≈ 50 patients) of the phase I ivuxolimab trial.

Genomic DNA was extracted from sorted cells for sequencing of the TCRbeta CDR3 region. The immunoSEQ Assay was used for sequencing of TCRbeta CDR3 regions. TCRdb retrieved this table from immuneACCESS and kept in-frame rearrangements only. Not all clones are present; in checked studies, unresolved V genes account for under half, and no reason is known for the remainder. The sample profile shows about 48,000 clones; more than 65% of them were found once. Clones ranked in the top ten supply roughly 2% of the sample. Patients with autoimmune disease history or receiving systemic immunosuppression were excluded from the trial. Peripheral blood for TCR sequencing was collected from all dose cohorts at baseline, on cycle 4 day 1, and on cycle 7 day 1. The samples were taken from a phase I, first-in-human, multicenter, open-label dose-escalation trial of ivuxolimab. The trial enrolled adults with locally advanced or metastatic head and neck squamous cell, hepatocellular, melanoma or renal cell carcinoma. Before TCR sequencing, CD4+ T cells and CD8+ T cells were sorted from peripheral blood as separate populations.

What the study reported, not specific to this receptor: Low levels of normalized T-cell clonal expansion were also seen in some patients who did not respond. Antigen specificity was not determined for the clonally expanded peripheral T cells. In the 0.1-3.0 mg/kg groups, partial responders were among the patients with the lowest normalized peripheral clonal expansion, particularly in CD8+ T cells. After ivuxolimab, more expanded clones were found on average in CD8+ T cells than in CD4+ T cells. At doses of 0.1 to 3.0 mg/kg, clonal expansion of both CD4+ and CD8+ blood T cells was observed from baseline to week 6.

V is trimmed back by 5 bases and J by 7 bases, and the junction contains 10 bases that no gene match accounts for. Its CDR3 holds 15 amino acids, cysteine through phenylalanine. Solely the CDR3 DNA is kept, with 45 bases framed from the first base. The germline V gene yields MNHEY for CDR1 and SVGAGI for CDR2. As for this clone: Its specific antigen is unknown. Per-nucleotide qualities are absent, and no much larger clonotype sits a single base away.

The chain is assembled from TRBV6-5 and TRBJ1-1, with 10 junctional bases fitting TRBD1. The starting material was CD4+ or CD8+ T cells sorted from blood, obtained in a trial of the OX40 agonist ivuxolimab. The source is an adult with an advanced solid tumor such as melanoma, head and neck, liver or kidney cancer. The CDR3 here reads CASSPPGQGIREAFF. The DNA sequence is TGTGCCAGCAGTCCTCCGGGACAGGGGATTCGTGAAGCTTTCTTT.